These 9 T cell receptor beta chains came from one sample sequenced in a study of blood T cell repertoires in COVID-19. The data were produced by immunoSEQ multiplex PCR, yet TCRdb's version contains in-frame clones alone and is incomplete. The repertoire consists of some 120,000 clones, with about 88% occurring once and the leading ten covering approximately 1%. The material sequenced was peripheral blood. These receptors were obtained from a woman older than 75 with acute or convalescent COVID-19.

This clone was seen just once. The J gene is TRBJ2-2, the V gene TRBV15; perhaps TRBD1 as D (6 bases). The CDR3 runs 16 residues. From germline, CDR1 is LNHNV and CDR2 YYDKDF (reference sequence). V was clipped by 0 bases and J by 3 bases, with 11 bases between them. CDR3 sequence reads: CATSREVGADTGELFF. As DNA, the CDR3 is TGTGCCACCAGCAGAGAGGTGGGGGCAGACACCGGGGAGCTGTTTTTT.

This rearrangement joins TRBV24-1 to TRBJ1-5; no reliable D call. CDR1 is KGHDR and CDR2 is SFDVKD in the germline V gene. The length of the CDR3 is 13 residues. The V end was cut by 4 bases, the J end by 0 bases, with 3 bases between. This chain's CDR3 is CATSDGSNQPQHF. Written as DNA, the CDR3 is TGTGCCACCAGTGACGGTAGCAATCAGCCCCAGCATTTT.

The gene calls are TRBV24-1 and TRBJ2-7, with D maybe TRBD1 (5 bases). Germline CDR1 KGHDR, CDR2 SFDVKD. This CDR3 has 13 residues. Trimming removed 4 bases at V and 3 bases at J, with 9 bases between. The CDR3 sequence is CATSDPDSYEQYF. CDR3 DNA sequence: TGTGCCACCAGTGACCCTGACAGCTACGAGCAGTACTTC.

V and J are TRBV28 and TRBJ2-3; possibly TRBD2 for D (5 bases). V lost 8 bases and J lost 7, with 16 bases in between. CDR1 and CDR2 from the germline V gene are MDHEN and SYDVKM. CDR3 length equals 13 residues. CDR3 coding DNA: TGTGCCAGCGCGGGCGGGCCGGGAAATACGCAGTATTTT. Its translation: CASAGGPGNTQYF.

The V and J genes are TRBV9 and TRBJ2-1; a weak D match, TRBD2 (6 bases). Per germline, CDR1 SGDLS and CDR2 YYNGEE. The V and J ends lost 4 bases and 12 bases respectively, with 17 bases between them. The CDR3 sequence is 13 residues long. CDR3 sequence (DNA): TGTGCCAGCAGCCCCCCGGGACTGGATCGGCAGTTCTTC. It codes for CASSPPGLDRQFF. The full variable domain, rest sourced from reference TRBV9 and TRBJ2-1, is DSGVTQTPKHLITATGQRVTLRCSPRSGDLSVYWYQQSLDQGLQFLIQYYNGEERAKGNILERFSAQQFPDLHSELNLSSLELGDSALYFCASSPPGLDRQFFGPGTRLTVL.

This clone was picked up a small number of times. The chain has TRBV2 and TRBJ1-1; D not resolved. The germline CDR1 and CDR2 sequences are SNHLY and FYNNEI. The CDR3 is 13 amino acids. V was shortened by 9 bases and J by 0 bases, with 11 bases between the two germline ends. DNA of the CDR3: TGTGCCAGTACACAGACAATGAACACTGAAGCTTTCTTT. The encoded protein is CASTQTMNTEAFF.

The rearrangement uses TRBV9 and TRBJ1-5; D gene unclear. V was shortened by 0 bases and J by 3 bases, with 16 bases between the two germline ends. Per germline, CDR1 SGDLS and CDR2 YYNGEE. This CDR3 is 17 amino acids long. CDR3 nucleotides: TGTGCCAGCAGCGTAGGAGGAGCCTTGTGGAACAATCAGCCCCAGCATTTT. Translating it yields CASSVGGALWNNQPQHF.

V and J are TRBV5-1 and TRBJ1-1; 10 bases match TRBD1. The V segment lost 3 bases and the J segment 2 bases; nucleotides outside the gene matches: 7. Germline loops: CDR1 SGHRS, CDR2 YFSETQ. The CDR3 sequence is 16 residues long. The CDR3 bases are TGCGCCAGCAGCTGGACGGGACAGGGGCTAAACACTGAAGCTTTCTTT. Its protein is CASSWTGQGLNTEAFF.

V usage is TRBV7-9 and J usage is TRBJ1-1, with 9 bases lining up with TRBD1. The CDR3 loop spans 17 amino acids. Germline CDR1 reads SEHNR; CDR2 reads FQNEAQ (reference sequence). The V and J ends lost 7 bases and 4 bases, in that order; junction bases with no gene match: 16. The CDR3 region is CASKIQGAQRGSTEAFF. As DNA, the CDR3 is TGTGCCAGCAAGATACAGGGGGCCCAACGCGGCAGCACTGAAGCTTTCTTT.